One TCR beta chain is described in this entry. Using immunoSEQ multiplex PCR, the repertoire was profiled, and TCRdb retains in-frame clones only, with some absent. The sample records fewer than 350,000 clones, more than 70% being singletons. The data were obtained in a study of blood T cell repertoires in COVID-19. Seattle patients were enrolled during active infection and followed longitudinally. The V and J ends lost 6 bases and 7 bases, in that order; junction bases with no gene match: 3. Germline V gene sequence: CDR1 KGHDR, CDR2 SFDVKD. This CDR3 is built from 12 residues. This chain uses TRBV24-1 with TRBJ1-2; 8 bases agree with TRBD1. The source of this sequence is a woman between 25 and 40 years old with COVID-19, enrolled during active disease. The sequencing sample was made of peripheral blood. CDR3 nucleotides: TGTGCCACCAGTAACAGGGGGGTTGGCTACACCTTC. Its translation is CATSNRGVGYTF.